This TCR beta chain originates from a study of Tregs in tolerant kidney transplant recipients. The assay was immunoSEQ multiplex PCR, and TCRdb's table has in-frame clones only and misses some. The data hold roughly 80,000 clones, with roughly nine tenths observed a single time. Germline-derived CDR1 and CDR2 are SGHNT and YENEEA. V shed 0 bases and J 4 bases; nucleotides not matched to a gene: 1. This CDR3 has 15 residues. Mixed chimerism was transient after nonmyeloablative marrow transplants from related graft donors. Thawed PBMCs were FACS-sorted into unstimulated CD4+CD25+CD127- regulatory T cells, CD4+CD25- non-regulatory cells, CD4 and CD8 cells.

The rearrangement joins TRBV11-3 to TRBJ1-1; 11 bases map to TRBD1. The material was CD4+ T cells from blood (PBMCs), obtained 24 months after the transplant. The sequence was obtained from a human patient who received a combined kidney and bone marrow transplant. Some T cells may be transferred from the graft donor. In nucleotides, the CDR3 is TGTGCCAGCAGCTTAGATGGGACAGGGGGCACTGAAGCTTTCTTT. It specifies CASSLDGTGGTEAFF. The variable domain in full, completed from reference TRBV11-3 and TRBJ1-1, reads EAGVVQSPRYKIIEKKQPVAFWCNPISGHNTLYWYLQNLGQGPELLIRYENEEAVDDSQLPKDRFSAERLKGVDSTLKIQPAELGDSAVYLCASSLDGTGGTEAFFGQGTRLTVV.